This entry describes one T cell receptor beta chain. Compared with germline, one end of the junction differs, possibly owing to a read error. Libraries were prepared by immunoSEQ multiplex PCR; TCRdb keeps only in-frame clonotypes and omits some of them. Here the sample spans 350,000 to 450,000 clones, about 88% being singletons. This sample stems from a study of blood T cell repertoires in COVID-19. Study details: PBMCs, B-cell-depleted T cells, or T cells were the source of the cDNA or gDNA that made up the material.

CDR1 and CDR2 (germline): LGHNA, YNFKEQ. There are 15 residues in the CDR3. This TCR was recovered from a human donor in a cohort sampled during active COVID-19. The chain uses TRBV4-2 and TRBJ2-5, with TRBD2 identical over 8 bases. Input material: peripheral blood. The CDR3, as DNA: TGTGCCAGCAGCCAAGCACTAGCGGCTCAAGGGACCCAGTACTTC. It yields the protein CASSQALAAQGTQYF.